This TCR beta chain was observed in a study of T cell repertoires in cytomegalovirus infection. Overall study: Recently identified HLA-C-restricted CMV epitopes were used, and well-studied HLA-B-restricted CMV epitopes were used as well. Public signatures in TCR beta pointed to CMV infection and matching HLA type. Study-level points and caveats: CMV-specific TCR beta clonotypes restricted by HLA-C dominated the ex vivo response.

Germline loops: CDR1 SEHNR, CDR2 FQNEAQ (reference sequence). The V and J ends lost 5 bases and 5 bases, in that order; junction bases with no gene match: 14. This CDR3 is 16 amino acids long. TCRdb independently ran MiXCR on the reads; one entry per CDR3 protein. Among 450,000 to 600,000 distinct CDR3 sequences listed, about 42% were seen once. In the case of this clonotype: Its matching antigen is unknown.

The chain links TRBV7-9 to TRBJ2-7; TRBD1 matches at 8 bases. This clonotype was obtained from a human donor in good health (CMV status not recorded). Some clones in this sample may be carry-over from other donors' samples. The sequencing here drew on cultured PBMCs, taken from culture after CMV antigen stimulation. The CDR3 region is CASSRHDGQGLHEQYF. The CDR3 DNA is TGTGCCAGCAGCCGTCATGATGGACAGGGTCTCCACGAGCAGTACTTC.